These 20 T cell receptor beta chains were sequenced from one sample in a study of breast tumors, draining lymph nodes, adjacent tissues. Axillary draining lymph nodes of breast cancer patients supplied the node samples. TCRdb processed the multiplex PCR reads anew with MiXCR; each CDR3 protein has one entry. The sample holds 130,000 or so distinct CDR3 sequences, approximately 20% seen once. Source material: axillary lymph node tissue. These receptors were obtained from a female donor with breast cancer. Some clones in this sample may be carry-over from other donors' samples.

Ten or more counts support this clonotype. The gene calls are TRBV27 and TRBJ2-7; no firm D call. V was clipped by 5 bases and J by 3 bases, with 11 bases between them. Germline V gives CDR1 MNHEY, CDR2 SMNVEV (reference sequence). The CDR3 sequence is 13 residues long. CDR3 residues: CASSLVWGYEQYF. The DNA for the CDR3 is TGTGCCAGCAGTCTCGTGTGGGGCTACGAGCAGTACTTC.

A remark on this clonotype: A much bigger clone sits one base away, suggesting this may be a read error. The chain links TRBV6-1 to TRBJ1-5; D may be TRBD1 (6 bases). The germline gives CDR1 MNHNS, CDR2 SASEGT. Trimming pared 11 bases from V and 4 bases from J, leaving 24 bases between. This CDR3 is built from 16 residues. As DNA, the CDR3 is TGTGCCTGCACCTTCGGGTGGGGGGGCCTTAATCAGCCCCAGCATTTT. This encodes CACTFGWGGLNQPQHF.

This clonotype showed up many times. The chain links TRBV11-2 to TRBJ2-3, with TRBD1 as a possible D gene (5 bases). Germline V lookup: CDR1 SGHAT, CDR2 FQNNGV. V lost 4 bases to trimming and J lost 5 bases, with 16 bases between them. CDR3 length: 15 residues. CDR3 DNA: TGTGCCAGCAGCTGGGAATTAAACACAGGAGATACGCAGTATTTT. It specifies CASSWELNTGDTQYF.

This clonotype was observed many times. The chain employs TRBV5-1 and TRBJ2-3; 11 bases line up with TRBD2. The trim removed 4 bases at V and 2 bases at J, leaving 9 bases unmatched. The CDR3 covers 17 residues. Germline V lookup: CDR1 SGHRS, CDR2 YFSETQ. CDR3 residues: CASSQRSSGRATDTQYF. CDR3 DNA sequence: TGCGCCAGCAGCCAACGGAGTAGCGGGAGGGCCACAGATACGCAGTATTTT.

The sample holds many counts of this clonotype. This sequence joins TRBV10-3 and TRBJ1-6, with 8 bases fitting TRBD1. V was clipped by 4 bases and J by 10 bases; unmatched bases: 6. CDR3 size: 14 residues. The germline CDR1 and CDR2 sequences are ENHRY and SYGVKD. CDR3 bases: TGTGCCATCAGTGTAGGACAGGGTGACTCACCCCTCCACTTT. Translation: CAISVGQGDSPLHF.

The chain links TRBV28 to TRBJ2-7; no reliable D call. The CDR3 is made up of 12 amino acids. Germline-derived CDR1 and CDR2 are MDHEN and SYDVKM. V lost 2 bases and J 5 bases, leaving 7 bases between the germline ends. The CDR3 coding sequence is TGTGCCAGCAGTTTAATTTTGCACGAGCAGTACTTC. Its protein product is CASSLILHEQYF.

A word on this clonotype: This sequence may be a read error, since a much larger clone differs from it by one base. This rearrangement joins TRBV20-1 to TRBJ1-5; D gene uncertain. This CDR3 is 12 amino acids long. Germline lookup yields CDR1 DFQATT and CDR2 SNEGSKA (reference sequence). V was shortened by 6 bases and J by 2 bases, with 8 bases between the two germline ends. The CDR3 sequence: CSAPTGNQPQHF. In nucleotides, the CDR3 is TGCAGTGCACCAACAGGCAATCAGCCCCAGCATTTT.

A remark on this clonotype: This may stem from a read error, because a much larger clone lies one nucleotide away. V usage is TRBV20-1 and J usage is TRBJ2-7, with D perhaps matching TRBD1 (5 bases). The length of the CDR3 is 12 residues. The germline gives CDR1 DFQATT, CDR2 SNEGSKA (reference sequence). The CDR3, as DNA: TGCAGTGCGACGGTTCATAGGGGCGAGCTGTACTTC. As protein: CSATVHRGELYF.

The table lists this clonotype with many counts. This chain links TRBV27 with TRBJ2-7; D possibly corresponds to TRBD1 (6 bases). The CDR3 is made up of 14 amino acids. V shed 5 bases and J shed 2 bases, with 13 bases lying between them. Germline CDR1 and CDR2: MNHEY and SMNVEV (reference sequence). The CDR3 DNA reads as TGTGCCAGCAGTCCCTCACAGGGACCCTACGAGCAGTACTTC. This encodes CASSPSQGPYEQYF.

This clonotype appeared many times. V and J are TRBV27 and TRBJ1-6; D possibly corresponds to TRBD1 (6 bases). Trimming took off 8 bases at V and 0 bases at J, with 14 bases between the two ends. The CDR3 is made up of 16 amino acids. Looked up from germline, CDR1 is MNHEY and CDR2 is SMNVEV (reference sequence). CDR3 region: CASRDTSFSYNSPLHF. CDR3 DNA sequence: TGTGCCAGCCGGGACACATCCTTCTCCTATAATTCACCCCTCCACTTT.

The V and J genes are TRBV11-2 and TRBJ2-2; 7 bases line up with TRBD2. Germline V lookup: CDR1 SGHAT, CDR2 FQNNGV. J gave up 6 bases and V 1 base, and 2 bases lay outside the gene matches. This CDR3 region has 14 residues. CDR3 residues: CASSLAGGSGELFF. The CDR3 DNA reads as TGTGCCAGCAGCTTAGCGGGAGGATCCGGGGAGCTGTTTTTT.

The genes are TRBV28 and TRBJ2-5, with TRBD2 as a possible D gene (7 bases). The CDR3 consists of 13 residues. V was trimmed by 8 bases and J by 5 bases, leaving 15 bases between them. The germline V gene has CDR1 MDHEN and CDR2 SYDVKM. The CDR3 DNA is TGTGCCAGCCTAGGGGGGGCCGGGGAGACCCAGTACTTC. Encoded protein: CASLGGAGETQYF.

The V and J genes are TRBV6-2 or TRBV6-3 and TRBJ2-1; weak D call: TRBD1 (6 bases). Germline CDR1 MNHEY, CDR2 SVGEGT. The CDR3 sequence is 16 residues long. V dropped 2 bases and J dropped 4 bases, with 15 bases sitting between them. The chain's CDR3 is CASSYIRGGAYNEQFF. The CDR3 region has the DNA TGTGCCAGCAGTTACATCAGAGGGGGAGCATACAATGAGCAGTTCTTC.

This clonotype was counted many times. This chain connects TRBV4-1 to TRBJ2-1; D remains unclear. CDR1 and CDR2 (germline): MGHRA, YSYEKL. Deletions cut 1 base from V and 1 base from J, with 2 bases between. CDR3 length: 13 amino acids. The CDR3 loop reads CASSQVSYNEQFF. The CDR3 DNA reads TGCGCCAGCAGCCAAGTATCCTACAATGAGCAGTTCTTC.

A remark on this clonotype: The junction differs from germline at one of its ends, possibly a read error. This CDR3 is CASSVGARLAVDEQLF. DNA of the CDR3: TGCGCCAGCAGCGTAGGCGCCCGACTAGCGGTCGATGAGCAGCTCTTC. The V call is TRBV9, the J call TRBJ2-1; 9 positions match TRBD2. CDR1 SGDLS and CDR2 YYNGEE come from the germline V gene. This CDR3 region has 16 residues.

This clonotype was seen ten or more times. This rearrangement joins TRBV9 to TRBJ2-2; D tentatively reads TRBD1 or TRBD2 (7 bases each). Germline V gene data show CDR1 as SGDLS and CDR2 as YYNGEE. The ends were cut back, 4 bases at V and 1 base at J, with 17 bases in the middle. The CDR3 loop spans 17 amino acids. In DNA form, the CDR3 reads TGTGCCAGCAGCCCCGGGGGAGGGGGCGGGAACACCGGGGAGCTGTTTTTT. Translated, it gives CASSPGGGGGNTGELFF.

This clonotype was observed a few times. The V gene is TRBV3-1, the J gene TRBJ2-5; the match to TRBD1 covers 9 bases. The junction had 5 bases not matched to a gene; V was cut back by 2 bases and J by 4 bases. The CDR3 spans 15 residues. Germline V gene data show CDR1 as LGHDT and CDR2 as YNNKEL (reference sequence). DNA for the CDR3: TGTGCCAGCAGCCAATCGACAGGGGGAGCAGAGACCCAGTACTTC. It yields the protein CASSQSTGGAETQYF.

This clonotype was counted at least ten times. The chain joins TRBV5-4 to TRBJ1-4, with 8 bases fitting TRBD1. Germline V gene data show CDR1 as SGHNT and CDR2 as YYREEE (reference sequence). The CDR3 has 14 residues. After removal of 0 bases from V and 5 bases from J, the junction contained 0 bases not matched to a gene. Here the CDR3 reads CASSLGQGNEKLFF. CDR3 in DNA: TGTGCCAGCAGCTTGGGACAGGGGAATGAAAAACTGTTTTTT. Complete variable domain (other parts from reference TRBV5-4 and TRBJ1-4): ETGVTQSPTHLIKTRGQQVTLRCSSQSGHNTVSWYQQALGQGPQFIFQYYREEENGRGNFPPRFSGLQFPNYSSELNVNALELDDSALYLCASSLGQGNEKLFFGSGTQLSVL.

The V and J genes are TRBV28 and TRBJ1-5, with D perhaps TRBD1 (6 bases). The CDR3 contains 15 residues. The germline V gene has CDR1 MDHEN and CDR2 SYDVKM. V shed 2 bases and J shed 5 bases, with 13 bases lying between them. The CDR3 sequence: CASSLPRQADQPQHF. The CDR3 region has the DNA TGTGCCAGCAGTTTACCCCGACAGGCTGATCAGCCCCAGCATTTT.

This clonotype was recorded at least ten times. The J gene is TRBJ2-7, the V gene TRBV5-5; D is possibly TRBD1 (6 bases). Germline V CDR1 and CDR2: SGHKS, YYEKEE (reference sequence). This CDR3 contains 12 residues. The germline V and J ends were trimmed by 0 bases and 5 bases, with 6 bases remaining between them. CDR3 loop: CASSLGQDEQYF. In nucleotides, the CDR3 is TGTGCCAGCAGCTTGGGACAGGACGAGCAGTACTTC.